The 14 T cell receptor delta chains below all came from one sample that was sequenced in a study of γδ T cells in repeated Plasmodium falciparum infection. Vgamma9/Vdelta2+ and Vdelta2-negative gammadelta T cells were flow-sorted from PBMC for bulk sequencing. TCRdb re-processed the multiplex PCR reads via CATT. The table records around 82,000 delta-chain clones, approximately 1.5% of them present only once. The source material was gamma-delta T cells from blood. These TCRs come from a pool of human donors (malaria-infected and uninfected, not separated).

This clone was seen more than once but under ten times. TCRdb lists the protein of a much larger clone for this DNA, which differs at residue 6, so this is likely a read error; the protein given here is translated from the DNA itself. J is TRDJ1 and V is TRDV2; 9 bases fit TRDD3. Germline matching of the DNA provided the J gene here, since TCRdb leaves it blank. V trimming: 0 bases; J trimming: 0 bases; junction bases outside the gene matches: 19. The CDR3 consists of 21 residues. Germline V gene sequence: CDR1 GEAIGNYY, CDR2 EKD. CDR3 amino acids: CACDTAPVGDKGQEYTDKLIF. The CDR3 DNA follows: TGTGCCTGTGACACCGCGCCGGTGGGGGATAAAGGGCAGGAGTACACCGATAAACTCATCTTT.

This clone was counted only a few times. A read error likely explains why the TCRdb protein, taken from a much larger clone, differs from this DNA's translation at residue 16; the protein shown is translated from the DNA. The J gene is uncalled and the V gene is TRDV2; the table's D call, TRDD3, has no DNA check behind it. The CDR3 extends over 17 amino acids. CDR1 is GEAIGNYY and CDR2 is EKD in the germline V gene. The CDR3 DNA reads TGTGCCTGTGACATGGTAGGGGATACGCGATTCACCGATAAACTCACCTTT. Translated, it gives CACDMVGDTRFTDKLTF.

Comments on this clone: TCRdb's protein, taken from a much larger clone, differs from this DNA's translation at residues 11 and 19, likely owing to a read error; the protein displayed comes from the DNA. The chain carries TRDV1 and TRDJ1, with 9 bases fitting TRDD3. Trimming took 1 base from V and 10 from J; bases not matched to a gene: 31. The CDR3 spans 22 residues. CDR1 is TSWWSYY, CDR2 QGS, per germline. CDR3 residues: CALGERGTGGHGSNGCPMRLIF. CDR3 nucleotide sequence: TGTGCTCTTGGGGAACGTGGTACTGGGGGACATGGGTCGAATGGTTGTCCGATGAGACTCATCTTT.

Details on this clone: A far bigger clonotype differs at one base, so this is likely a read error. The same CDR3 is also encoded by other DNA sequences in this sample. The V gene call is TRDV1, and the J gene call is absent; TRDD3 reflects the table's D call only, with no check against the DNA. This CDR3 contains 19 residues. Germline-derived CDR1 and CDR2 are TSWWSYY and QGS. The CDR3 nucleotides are TGTGCTCTTGGGGAGGGACTAAGCCTTCCTACGGAAAAATTTAATAAACTCATCTTC. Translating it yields CALGEGLSLPTEKFNKLIF.

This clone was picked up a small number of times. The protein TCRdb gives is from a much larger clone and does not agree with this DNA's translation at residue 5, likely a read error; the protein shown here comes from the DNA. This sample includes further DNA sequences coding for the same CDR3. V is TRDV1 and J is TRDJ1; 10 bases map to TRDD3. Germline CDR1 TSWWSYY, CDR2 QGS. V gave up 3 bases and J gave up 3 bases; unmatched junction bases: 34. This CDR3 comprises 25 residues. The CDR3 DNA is TGTGCTCTTGGGGATCCCTCTTGGCGAGCCCCTGCGGACAGGGTTTTGGGGGATACATCCGATAAACTCATCTTT. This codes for CALGDPSWRAPADRVLGDTSDKLIF.

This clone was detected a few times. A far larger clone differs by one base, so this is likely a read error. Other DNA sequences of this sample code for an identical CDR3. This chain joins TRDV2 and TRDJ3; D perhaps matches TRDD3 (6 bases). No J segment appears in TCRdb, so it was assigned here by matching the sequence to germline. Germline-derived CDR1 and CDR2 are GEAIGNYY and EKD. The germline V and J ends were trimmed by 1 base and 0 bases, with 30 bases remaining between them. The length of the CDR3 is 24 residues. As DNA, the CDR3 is TGTGCCTGTGACACGGTGGAAGAACTGGGAGGTACCCGGGGAATCTCCTGGGACACCCGACAGATGTTTTTC. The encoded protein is CACDTVEELGGTRGISWDTRQMFF.

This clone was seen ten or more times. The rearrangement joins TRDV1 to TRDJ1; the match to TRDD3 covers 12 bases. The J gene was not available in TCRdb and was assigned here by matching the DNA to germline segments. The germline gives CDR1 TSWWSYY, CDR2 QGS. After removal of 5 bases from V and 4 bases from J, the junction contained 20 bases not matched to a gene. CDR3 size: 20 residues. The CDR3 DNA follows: TGTGCTCTTGGGAAACGTCCTAAGATACCGCGCTGGGGGATACGCGATAAACTCATCTTT. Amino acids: CALGKRPKIPRWGIRDKLIF.

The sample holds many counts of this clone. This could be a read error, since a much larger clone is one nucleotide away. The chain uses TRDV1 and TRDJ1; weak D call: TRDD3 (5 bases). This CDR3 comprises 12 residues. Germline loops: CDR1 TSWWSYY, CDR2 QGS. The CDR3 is CAIGETQSRLTF. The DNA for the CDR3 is TGTGCTATTGGGGAGACCCAGAGTAGGCTCACCTTT.

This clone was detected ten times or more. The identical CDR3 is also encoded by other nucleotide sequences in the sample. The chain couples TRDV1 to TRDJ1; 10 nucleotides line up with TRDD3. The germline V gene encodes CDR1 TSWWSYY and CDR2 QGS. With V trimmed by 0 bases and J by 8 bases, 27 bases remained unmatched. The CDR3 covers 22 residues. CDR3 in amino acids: CALGELRPYGGIRNHALEKLIF. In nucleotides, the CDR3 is TGTGCTCTTGGGGAACTAAGGCCCTACGGGGGGATACGGAACCACGCCCTCGAAAAACTCATCTTT.

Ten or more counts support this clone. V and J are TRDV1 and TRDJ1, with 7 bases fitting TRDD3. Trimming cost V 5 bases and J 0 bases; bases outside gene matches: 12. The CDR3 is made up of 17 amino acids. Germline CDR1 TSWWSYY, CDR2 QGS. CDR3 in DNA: TGTGCTCTTGGGAATTGGAGGGGGGATCCGTACACCGATAAACTCATCTTT. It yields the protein CALGNWRGDPYTDKLIF.

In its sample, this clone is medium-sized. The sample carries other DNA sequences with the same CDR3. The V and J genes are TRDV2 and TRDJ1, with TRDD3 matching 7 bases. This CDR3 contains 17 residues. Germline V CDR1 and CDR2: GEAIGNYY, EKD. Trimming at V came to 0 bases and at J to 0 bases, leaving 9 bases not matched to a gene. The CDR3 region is CACDTGFGGPYTDKLIF. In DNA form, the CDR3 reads TGTGCCTGTGACACCGGTTTTGGGGGACCGTACACCGATAAACTCATCTTT.

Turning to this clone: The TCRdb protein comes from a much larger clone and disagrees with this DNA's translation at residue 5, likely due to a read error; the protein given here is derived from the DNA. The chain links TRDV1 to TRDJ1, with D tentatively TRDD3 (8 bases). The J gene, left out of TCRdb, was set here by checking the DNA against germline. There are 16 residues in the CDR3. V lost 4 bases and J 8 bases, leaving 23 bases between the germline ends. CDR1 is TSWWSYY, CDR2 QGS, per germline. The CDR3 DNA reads TGTGCTCTTGGGGGTCCGTGGCCTTCCTGGGGGACCAAACTCATCTTT. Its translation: CALGGPWPSWGTKLIF.

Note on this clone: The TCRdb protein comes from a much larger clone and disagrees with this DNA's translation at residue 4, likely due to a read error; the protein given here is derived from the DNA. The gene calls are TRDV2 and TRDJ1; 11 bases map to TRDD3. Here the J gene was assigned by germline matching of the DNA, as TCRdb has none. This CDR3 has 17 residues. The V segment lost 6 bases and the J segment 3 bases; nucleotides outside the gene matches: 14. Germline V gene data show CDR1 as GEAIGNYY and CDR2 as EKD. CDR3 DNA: TGTGCCTGTAACCCCCTACTGGGGGATAACGGGGCCGATAAACTCATCTTT. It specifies CACNPLLGDNGADKLIF.

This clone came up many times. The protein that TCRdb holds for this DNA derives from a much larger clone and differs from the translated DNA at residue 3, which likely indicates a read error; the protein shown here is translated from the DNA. The CDR3 nucleotides are TGTGCCTCTACAGCTCGGTCCAACGGAGGGTTGGACTACACCGATAAACTCATCTTT. It translates to CASTARSNGGLDYTDKLIF. The chain carries TRDV3 and TRDJ1, with unresolved D. Trimming stripped 4 bases from V and 0 bases from J, with 30 bases between. CDR1 and CDR2 from the germline V gene are TVYSNPD and GDNSRS (reference sequence). The CDR3 is 19 residues long.